This TCR beta chain is from a study of blood T cell repertoires in COVID-19. Study context: Nucleic acid was either cDNA or gDNA, and it came from T cells, B-cell-depleted T cells, or PBMCs.

The authors' processing: Reference gene primer amplification yielded estimated nucleated cell counts. Libraries were prepared by immunoSEQ multiplex PCR; TCRdb keeps only in-frame clonotypes and omits some of them. That table furnishes V, J and clone size, whereas the DNA furnished D and trimming. The table shows 300,000 or so clones, with 80% to 90% occurring only once. This CDR3 comprises 13 residues. V was cut by 7 bases and J by 4 bases, with 13 bases left in between. Germline V gene data show CDR1 as MNHEY and CDR2 as SVGAGI. Allocation to cohorts depended on clinical history reported by the participants.

The receptor was derived from a woman aged 35 to 49 with acute COVID-19. This chain connects TRBV6-5 to TRBJ1-2; no firm D call. Sequenced: PBMCs or T cells enriched from blood (not recorded which). The CDR3 reads CASTTDERYGYTF. The CDR3 bases are TGTGCCAGCACTACAGATGAACGCTATGGCTACACCTTC.